This T cell receptor beta chain was identified in a study of control samples from healthy donors and cancer patients. The repertoire was sequenced with immunoSEQ multiplex PCR; TCRdb's copy has only in-frame clones and lacks some. The table lists about 60,000 clones, roughly 88% of them singletons. Germline V gene lookup returns CDR1 SGHKS and CDR2 YYEKEE (reference sequence). With 3 bases removed from V and 6 bases from J, the gap between germline ends came to 7 bases. The CDR3 has 13 residues. The chain employs TRBV5-5 and TRBJ1-6; possible D gene TRBD1, 6 bases. The sample comprised blood. The source of this sequence is a man aged 50 to 60 in good health. CDR3 in amino acids: CASSWTVNSPLHF. In DNA, the CDR3 is TGTGCCAGCAGCTGGACAGTTAATTCACCCCTCCACTTT.